This T cell receptor beta chain was profiled in a study of blood T cells in healthy people across ages (dated by TCRdb to the mid-2010s). Study-level background: In model experiments, roughly one uniquely barcoded TCR beta cDNA molecule per two T cells was captured by template switching. To track age-related changes in TCR beta repertoire diversity, the study relied on deep sequencing normalized with unique cDNA molecular identifiers. Four age groups were formed from the donors: young (average about 15 years), middle-aged (around 39), aged (about 68) and long-lived (roughly 88). Using the same blood draw, the study looked at two additional independent replicas of 1 million unique cDNA reads for two donors, one aged 18 to 29 and the other aged 80 or older. Paper-wide results and their limitations: Because donor CMV infection status was unknown, age-related changes in expanded clonotypes were potentially confounded. Observed TCR beta diversity per million T cells fell roughly linearly with age, and a significant reduction was already apparent by age approximately 41. Observed TCR beta diversity correlated strongly with the percentage of naive T cells measured by flow cytometry. Bulk unsorted PBMC profiling prevented conclusive comparison of naive and antigen-experienced compartments. The long-lived group showed more naive CD4+ T cells, fewer expanded clones and increased TCR diversity than the aged group, suggesting age selection. Estimates of total diversity from one million sequenced T cells were regarded as lower bounds and underestimates.

The library was produced with 5' RACE. The listed sequencing device is Illumina HiSeq 2500. A second PCR of roughly 6 to 11 cycles was run with a J-beta primer mix and a sample-barcoded 5' primer. Each TCR beta cDNA molecule received a unique molecular identifier from a template-switch 5' adaptor carrying 12 random nucleotides. Each sample yielded at least 2.5 million CDR3-containing paired-end reads. The Mint cDNA synthesis kit, primed by a TRBC-specific oligonucleotide, was used to synthesize first-strand cDNA from all RNA. After uracil-DNA glycosylase treatment, a first 18-cycle PCR used universal primers M1SS and BC2_uni_R on all cDNA. From the authors' description of their analysis: Each sample was normalized by randomly selecting 1 million high-quality reads, each carrying a distinct molecular identifier. Instead of being binned into consensus sequences, reads that shared molecular identifiers were thrown out. MiTCR, set to a Q25 quality threshold and the strictest error-elimination algorithm, was used for CDR3 identification, clonotype clustering and error correction. A nonparametric unseen species model using Euler transformation provided a lower-bound estimate of total TCR beta diversity. Using fastp at Q25 and MiXCR, TCRdb reprocessed the public reads and kept productive beta chains. Identical CDR3 protein sequences are pooled into one entry, listed with their most common genes and DNA. In this record, the V and J calls reflect TCRdb's handling and not the investigators' own analysis. This sample holds around 1,000,000 distinct CDR3 sequences; approximately 26% were observed only once. The ten biggest clones cover around 0.75% of the sample.

Inclusive of the bounding cysteine and phenylalanine, the CDR3 is 16 residues long. Only CDR3 DNA is held: 48 bases, read in frame from base 1. The germline V gene provides CDR1 SGHRS and CDR2 YFSETQ. V loses 2 bases at its end and J loses 0 bases; junction bases beyond the gene matches: 5. The donors were roughly 39 Caucasian individuals from Russia, aged 6 to 90 years, who were systemically healthy. Around 9.9 milliliters of peripheral blood were collected from each donor into EDTA-treated Vacutainer tubes. PBMCs were isolated by Ficoll-Paque density-gradient centrifugation, with at least 6.5 million obtained per sample. Trizol reagent was used to extract total RNA from PBMCs, with at least 5 micrograms per sample. The percentages of naive CD45RAhigh/CD27high T cells were determined by flow cytometry on a PBMC aliquot from every donor. As to this clonotype: It lacks a known antigen. No quality values exist for individual bases; no much larger clone is one base distant.

This sample was shared with a second study, whose subject was T cells of mothers and their children. The second paper states: Nine systemically healthy Caucasian individuals, comprising three mothers and their six children, were included as donors. cDNA synthesis consumed the entire amount of extracted RNA, loaded at around 1.5 ug RNA in each 15 ul reaction. Sample barcodes and 2-4 random nucleotides were added via the M1S primer in the second PCR. Over 8 million TCR beta CDR3 reads were obtained for each mother, and millions of reads were obtained for each child. Thymic selection similarly shapes TCR recombination output in related and unrelated pairs, with minor effect from inherited differences. Normalized repertoire overlap in related mother-child pairs was always slightly higher than in unrelated mother-child pairs, but the difference was never significant. No persistent microchimeric T cell clones were found, with a detection sensitivity of approximately 100 clones per million clonotypes. The study used deep NGS to compare TCR beta repertoires of mothers and children, seeking features distinguishing related mother-child pairs from unrelated individuals. The mean age was roughly 36 +/- 4 years for the mothers and 11 +/- 4 years for the children. After adapters were ligated using NEBNext reagents, the libraries underwent 100+100 nt paired-end sequencing on an Illumina HiSeq 2000. To avoid cross-contamination, the mother libraries and the child libraries were prepared a month apart and sequenced in separate runs. For each donor, between 500,000 and 2,000,000 distinct TCR beta clonotypes were identified. Naive TCR beta clonotypes were estimated from low-frequency clonotypes matched to each donor's FACS-determined naive share, without sorting.

The origin of this receptor is a girl under 10 years old in good health. The sequencing sample was made of blood. Recombination linked TRBV5-1 to TRBJ2-5, and TRBD2 matches 9 of the central bases. The sequenced DNA: TGCGCCAGCAGCTTAGTCCTAGCGGGGTACCAAGAGACCCAGTACTTC. This yields the protein CASSLVLAGYQETQYF.